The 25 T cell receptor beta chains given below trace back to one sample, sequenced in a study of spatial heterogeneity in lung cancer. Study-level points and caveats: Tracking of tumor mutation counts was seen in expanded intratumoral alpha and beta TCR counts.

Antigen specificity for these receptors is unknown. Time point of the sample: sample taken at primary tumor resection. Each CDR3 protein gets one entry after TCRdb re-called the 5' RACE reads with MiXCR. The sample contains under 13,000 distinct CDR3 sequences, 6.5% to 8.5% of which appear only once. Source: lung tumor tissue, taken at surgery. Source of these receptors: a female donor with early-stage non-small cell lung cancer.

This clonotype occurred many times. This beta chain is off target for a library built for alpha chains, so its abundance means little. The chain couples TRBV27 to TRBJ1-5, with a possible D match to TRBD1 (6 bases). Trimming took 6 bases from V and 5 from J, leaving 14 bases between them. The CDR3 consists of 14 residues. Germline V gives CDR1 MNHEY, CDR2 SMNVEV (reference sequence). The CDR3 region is CASRLGQIDQPQHF. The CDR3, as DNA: TGTGCCAGCAGGTTAGGACAGATTGATCAGCCCCAGCATTTT.

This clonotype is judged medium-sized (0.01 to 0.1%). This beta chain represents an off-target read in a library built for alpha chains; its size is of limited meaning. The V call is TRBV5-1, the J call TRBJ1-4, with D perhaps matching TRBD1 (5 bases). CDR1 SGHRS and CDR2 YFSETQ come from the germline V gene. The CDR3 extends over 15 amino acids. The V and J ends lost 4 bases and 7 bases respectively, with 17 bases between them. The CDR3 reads CASSGTGTGGEKLFF. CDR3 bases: TGCGCCAGCAGCGGGACCGGGACGGGGGGTGAAAAACTGTTTTTT. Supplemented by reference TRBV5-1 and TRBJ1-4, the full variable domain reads KAGVTQTPRYLIKTRGQQVTLSCSPISGHRSVSWYQQTPGQGLQFLFEYFSETQRNKGNFPGRFSGRQFSNSRSEMNVSTLELGDSALYLCASSGTGTGGEKLFFGSGTQLSVL.

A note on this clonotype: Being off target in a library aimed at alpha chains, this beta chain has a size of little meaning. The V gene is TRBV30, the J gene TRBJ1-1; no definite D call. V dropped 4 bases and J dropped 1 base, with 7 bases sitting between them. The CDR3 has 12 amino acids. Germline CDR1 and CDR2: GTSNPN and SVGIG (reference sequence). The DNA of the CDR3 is TGTGCCTGGACGGCGGGGAACACTGAAGCTTTCTTT. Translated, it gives CAWTAGNTEAFF.

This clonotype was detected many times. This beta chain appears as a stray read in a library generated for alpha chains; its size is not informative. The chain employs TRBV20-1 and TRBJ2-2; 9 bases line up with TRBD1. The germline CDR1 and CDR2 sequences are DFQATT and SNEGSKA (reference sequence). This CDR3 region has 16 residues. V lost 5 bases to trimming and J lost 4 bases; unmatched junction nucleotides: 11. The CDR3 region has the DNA TGCAGTGCTCCCACCGGGACAGGGCTTACCACCGGGGAGCTGTTTTTT. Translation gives CSAPTGTGLTTGELFF.

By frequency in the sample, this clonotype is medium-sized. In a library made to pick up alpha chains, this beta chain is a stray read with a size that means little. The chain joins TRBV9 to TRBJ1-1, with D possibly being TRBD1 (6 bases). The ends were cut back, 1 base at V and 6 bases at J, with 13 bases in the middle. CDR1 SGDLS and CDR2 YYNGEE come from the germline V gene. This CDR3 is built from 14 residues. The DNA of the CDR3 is TGTGCCAGCAGCGTATTTGCAGGGGTGTCTGAAGCTTTCTTT. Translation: CASSVFAGVSEAFF.

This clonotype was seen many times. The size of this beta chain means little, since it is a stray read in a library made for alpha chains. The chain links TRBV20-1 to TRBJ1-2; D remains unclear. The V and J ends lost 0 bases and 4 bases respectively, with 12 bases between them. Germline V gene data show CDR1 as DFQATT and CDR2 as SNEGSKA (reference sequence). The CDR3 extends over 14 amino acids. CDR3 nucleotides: TGCAGTGCTAGAGAGGCGGAGGCGTTCTATGGCTACACCTTC. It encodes CSAREAEAFYGYTF.

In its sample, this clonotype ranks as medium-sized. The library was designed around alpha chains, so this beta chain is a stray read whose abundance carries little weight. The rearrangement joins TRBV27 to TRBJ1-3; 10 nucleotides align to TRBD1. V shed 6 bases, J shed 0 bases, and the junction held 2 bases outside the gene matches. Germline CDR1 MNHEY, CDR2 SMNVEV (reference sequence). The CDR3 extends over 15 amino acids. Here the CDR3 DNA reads TGTGCCAGCAGGCGGACAGGGGGCTCTGGAAACACCATATATTTT. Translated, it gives CASRRTGGSGNTIYF.

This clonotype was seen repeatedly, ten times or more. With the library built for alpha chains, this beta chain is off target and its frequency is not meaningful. CDR3 sequence: CASSDGGGGTQETQYF. As DNA, the CDR3 is TGCGCCAGCAGTGACGGAGGAGGGGGGACCCAAGAGACCCAGTACTTC. The V gene is TRBV10-2, the J gene TRBJ2-5; D might be TRBD1 or TRBD2, each matching 6 bases. CDR1 is WSHSY and CDR2 is SAAADI in the germline V gene. Trimming stripped 3 bases from V and 1 base from J, with 15 bases between. The CDR3 contains 16 residues.

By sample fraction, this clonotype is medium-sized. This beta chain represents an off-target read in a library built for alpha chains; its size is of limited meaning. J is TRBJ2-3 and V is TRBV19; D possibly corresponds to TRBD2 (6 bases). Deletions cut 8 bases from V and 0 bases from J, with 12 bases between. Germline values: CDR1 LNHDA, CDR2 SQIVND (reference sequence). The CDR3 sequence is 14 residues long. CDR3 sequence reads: CASPPEGSTDTQYF. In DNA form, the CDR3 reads TGTGCCAGTCCCCCGGAGGGCAGCACAGATACGCAGTATTTT.

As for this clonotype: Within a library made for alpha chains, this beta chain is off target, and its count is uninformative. As DNA, the CDR3 is TGCGCCAGCAGCCAAGACTTATCGACTAGCGGGGCGATCTACGAGCAGTACTTC. Translation gives CASSQDLSTSGAIYEQYF. The rearrangement links TRBV4-3 to TRBJ2-7; 11 bases line up with TRBD2. The CDR3 length is 18 residues. V trimming: 0 bases; J trimming: 3 bases; junction bases outside the gene matches: 10. Germline lookup yields CDR1 LGHNA and CDR2 YSLEER.

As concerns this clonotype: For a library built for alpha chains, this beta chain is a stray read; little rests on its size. This CDR3 is CASSFQGSSLDTQYF. CDR3 nucleotides: TGTGCCAGCAGCTTTCAGGGGTCCTCACTTGATACGCAGTATTTT. The J gene is TRBJ2-3, the V gene TRBV7-3; a possible D gene is TRBD1 (6 bases). CDR3 size: 15 residues. Trimming cost V 3 bases and J 6 bases, with 16 bases left between them. From germline, CDR1 is SGHTA and CDR2 FQGTGA. The full variable domain, rest sourced from reference TRBV7-3 and TRBJ2-3, is GAGVSQTPSNKVTEKGKYVELRCDPISGHTALYWYRQSLGQGPEFLIYFQGTGAADDSGLPNDRFFAVRPEGSVSTLKIQRTERGDSAVYLCASSFQGSSLDTQYFGPGTRLTVL.

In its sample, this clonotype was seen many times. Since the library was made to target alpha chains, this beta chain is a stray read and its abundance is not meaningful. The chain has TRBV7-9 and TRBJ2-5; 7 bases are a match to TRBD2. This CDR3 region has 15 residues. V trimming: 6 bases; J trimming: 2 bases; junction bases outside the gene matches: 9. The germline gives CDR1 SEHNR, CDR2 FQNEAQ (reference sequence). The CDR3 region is CASSSLAAGQETQYF. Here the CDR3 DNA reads TGTGCCAGCAGTTCCCTCGCAGCGGGACAAGAGACCCAGTACTTC.

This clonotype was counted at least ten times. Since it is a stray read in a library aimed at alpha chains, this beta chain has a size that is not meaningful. CDR3 nucleotide sequence: TGCAGTGCTAGAGATGGGGGGACTTTCAACACCATATATTTT. It codes for CSARDGGTFNTIYF. This rearrangement joins TRBV20-1 to TRBJ1-3; weak D call: TRBD1 (5 bases). V was clipped by 0 bases and J by 7 bases, with 13 bases between them. Per the germline V gene, CDR1 is DFQATT and CDR2 is SNEGSKA (reference sequence). CDR3 length: 14 residues.

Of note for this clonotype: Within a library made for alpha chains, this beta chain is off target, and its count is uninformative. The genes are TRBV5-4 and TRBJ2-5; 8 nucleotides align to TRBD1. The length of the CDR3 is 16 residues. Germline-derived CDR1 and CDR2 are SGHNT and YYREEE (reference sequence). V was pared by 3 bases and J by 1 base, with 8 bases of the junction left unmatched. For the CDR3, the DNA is TGTGCCAGCAGCTACGACCCAGGGGGCCTCCAAGAGACCCAGTACTTC. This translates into CASSYDPGGLQETQYF.

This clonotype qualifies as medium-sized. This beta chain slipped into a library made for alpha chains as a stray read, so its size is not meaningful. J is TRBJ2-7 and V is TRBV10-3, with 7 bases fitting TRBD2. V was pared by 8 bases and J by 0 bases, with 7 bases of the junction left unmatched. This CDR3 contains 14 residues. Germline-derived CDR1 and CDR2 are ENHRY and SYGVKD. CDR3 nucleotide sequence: TGTGCCATCCGGGAGGACGGATCCTCCTACGAGCAGTACTTC. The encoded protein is CAIREDGSSYEQYF.

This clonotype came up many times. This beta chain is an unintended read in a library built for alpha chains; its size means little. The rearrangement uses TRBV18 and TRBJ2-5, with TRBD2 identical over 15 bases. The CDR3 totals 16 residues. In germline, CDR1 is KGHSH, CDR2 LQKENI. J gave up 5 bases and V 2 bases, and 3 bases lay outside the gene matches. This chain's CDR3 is CASSPGLAGGPETQYF. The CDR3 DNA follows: TGTGCCAGCTCACCAGGACTAGCGGGGGGGCCGGAGACCCAGTACTTC.

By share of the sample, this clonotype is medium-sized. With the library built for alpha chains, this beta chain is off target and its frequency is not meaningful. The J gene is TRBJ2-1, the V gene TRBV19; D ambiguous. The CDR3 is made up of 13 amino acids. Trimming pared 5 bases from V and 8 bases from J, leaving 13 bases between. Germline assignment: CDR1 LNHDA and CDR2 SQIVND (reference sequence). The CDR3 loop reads CASSRIPSYEQFF. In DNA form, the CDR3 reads TGTGCCAGTAGTCGAATACCTTCCTATGAGCAGTTCTTC.

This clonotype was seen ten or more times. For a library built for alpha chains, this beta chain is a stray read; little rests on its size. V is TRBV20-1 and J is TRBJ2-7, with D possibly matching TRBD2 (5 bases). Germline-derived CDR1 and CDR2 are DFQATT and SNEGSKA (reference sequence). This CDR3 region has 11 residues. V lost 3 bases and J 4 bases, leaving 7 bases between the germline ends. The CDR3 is CSAREEYEQYF. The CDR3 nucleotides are TGCAGTGCTAGGGAGGAATACGAGCAGTACTTC.

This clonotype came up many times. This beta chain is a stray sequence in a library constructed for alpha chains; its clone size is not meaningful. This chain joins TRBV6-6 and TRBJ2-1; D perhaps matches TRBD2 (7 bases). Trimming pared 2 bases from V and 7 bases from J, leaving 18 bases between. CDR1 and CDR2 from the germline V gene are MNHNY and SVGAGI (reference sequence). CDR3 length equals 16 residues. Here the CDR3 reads CASSYPSGDTKNEQFF. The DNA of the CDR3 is TGTGCCAGCAGTTACCCCAGCGGGGACACAAAGAATGAGCAGTTCTTC.

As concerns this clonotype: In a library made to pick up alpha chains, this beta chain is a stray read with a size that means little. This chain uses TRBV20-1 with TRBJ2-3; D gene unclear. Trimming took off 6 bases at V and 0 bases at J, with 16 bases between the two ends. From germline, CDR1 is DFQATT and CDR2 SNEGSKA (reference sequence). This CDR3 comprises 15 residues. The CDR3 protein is CSAPLGPTSTDTQYF. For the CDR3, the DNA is TGCAGTGCCCCCCTCGGGCCTACTAGCACAGATACGCAGTATTTT.

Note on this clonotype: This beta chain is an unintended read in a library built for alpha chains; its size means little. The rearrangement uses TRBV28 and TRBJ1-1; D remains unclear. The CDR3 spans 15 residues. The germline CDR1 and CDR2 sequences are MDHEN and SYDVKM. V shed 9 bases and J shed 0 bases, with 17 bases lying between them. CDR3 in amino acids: CASPPAGNMNTEAFF. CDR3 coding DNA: TGTGCCAGTCCTCCGGCAGGTAACATGAACACTGAAGCTTTCTTT.

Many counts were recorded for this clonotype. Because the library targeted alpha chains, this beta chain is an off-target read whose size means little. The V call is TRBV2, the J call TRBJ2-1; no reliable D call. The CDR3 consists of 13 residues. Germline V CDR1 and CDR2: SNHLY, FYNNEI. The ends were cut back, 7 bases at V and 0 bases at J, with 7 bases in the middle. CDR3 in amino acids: CASTLSSYNEQFF. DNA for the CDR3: TGTGCCAGCACCCTGAGCTCCTACAATGAGCAGTTCTTC. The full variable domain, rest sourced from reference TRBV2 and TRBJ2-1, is EPEVTQTPSHQVTQMGQEVILRCVPISNHLYFYWYRQILGQKVEFLVSFYNNEISEKSEIFDDQFSVERPDGSNFTLKIRSTKLEDSAMYFCASTLSSYNEQFFGPGTRLTVL.

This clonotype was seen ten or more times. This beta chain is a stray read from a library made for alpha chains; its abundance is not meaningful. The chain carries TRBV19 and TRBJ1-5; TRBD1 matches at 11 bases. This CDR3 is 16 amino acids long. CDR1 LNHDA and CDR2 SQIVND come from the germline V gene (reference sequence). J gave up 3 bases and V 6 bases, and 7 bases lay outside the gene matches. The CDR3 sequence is CASSRMGQGVNQPQHF. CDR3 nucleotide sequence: TGTGCCAGTAGCCGAATGGGACAGGGGGTCAATCAGCCCCAGCATTTT.

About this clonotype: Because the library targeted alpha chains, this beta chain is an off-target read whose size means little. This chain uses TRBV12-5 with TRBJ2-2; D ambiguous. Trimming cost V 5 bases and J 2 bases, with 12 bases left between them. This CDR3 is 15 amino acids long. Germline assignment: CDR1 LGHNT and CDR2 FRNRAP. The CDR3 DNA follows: TGTGCTAGTGGTGCCCCCAGGATCAACACCGGGGAGCTGTTTTTT. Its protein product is CASGAPRINTGELFF. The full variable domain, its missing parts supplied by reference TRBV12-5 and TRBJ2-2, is DARVTQTPRHKVTEMGQEVTMRCQPILGHNTVFWYRQTMMQGLELLAYFRNRAPLDDSGMPKDRFSAEMPDATLATLKIQPSEPRDSAVYFCASGAPRINTGELFFGEGSRLTVL.

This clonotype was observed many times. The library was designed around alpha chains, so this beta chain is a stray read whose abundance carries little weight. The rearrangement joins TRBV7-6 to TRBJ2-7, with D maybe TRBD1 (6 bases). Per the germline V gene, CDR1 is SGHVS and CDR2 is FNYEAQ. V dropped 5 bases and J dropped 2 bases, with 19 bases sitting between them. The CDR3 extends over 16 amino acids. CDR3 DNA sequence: TGTGCCAGCAGCCCACAGACAGGTCTCACCCCCTACGAGCAGTACTTC. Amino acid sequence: CASSPQTGLTPYEQYF.